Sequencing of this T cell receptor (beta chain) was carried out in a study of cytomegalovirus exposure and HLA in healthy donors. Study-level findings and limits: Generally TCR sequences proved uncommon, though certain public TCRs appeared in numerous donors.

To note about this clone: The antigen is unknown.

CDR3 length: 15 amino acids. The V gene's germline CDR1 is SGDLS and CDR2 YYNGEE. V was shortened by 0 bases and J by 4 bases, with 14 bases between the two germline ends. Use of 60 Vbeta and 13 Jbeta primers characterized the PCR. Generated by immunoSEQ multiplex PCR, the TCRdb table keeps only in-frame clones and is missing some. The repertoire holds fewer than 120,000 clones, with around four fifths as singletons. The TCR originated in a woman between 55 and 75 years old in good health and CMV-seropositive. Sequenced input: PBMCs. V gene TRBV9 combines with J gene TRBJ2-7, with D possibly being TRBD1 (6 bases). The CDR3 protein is CASSVAGTSQYEQYF. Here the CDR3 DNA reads TGTGCCAGCAGCGTAGCAGGGACATCCCAATACGAGCAGTACTTC.